This is a list of T cell receptor beta chains from one sample in a study of memory CD4+ T cells and cytomegalovirus serostatus. The table came from immunoSEQ multiplex PCR; TCRdb's copy has only in-frame clones and leaves some out. The sample records around 60,000 clones, 82% being singletons. The sample consisted of memory CD4+ T cells from blood. The source of these receptors is an adult in good health and CMV-seronegative. Some clones in this sample may be carry-over from other donors' samples. CDR3s include the opening cysteine and the closing phenylalanine or tryptophan. A D gene is named only where the DNA matches it firmly. The listing skips clone size in some rows; elsewhere it reads once, few, many or a size class.

DNA: TGTGCCAGCAGCTGGGACAGGGTCGGAAACACCATATATTTT
CDR3: CASSWDRVGNTIYF
V: TRBV13
D: TRBD1
size: -
J: TRBJ1-3

DNA: TGTGCCTGGGCCAGACTAGCGGGAAATGAGCAGTTCTTC
CDR3: CAWARLAGNEQFF
V: TRBV30
D: TRBD2
size: -
J: TRBJ2-1

DNA: TGTGCCAGCAGCTTCCAGTTAGCGGGAGGGCAAGAGACCCAGTACTTC
CDR3: CASSFQLAGGQETQYF
V: TRBV5-6
D: TRBD2
size: -
J: TRBJ2-5

DNA: TGTGCCAGCACCCTTGGGGGTTATAGGACTGAAGCTTTCTTT
CDR3: CASTLGGYRTEAFF
V: TRBV28
D: -
size: -
J: TRBJ1-1

DNA: TGCGCCAGCTCGTTGGTAGGTACACCCTCTGAAGCTTTCTTT
CDR3: CASSLVGTPSEAFF
V: TRBV4-1
D: -
size: once
J: TRBJ1-1

DNA: TGCGCCAGCAGCTTAACAGGGGCGATGAACACTGAAGCTTTCTTT
CDR3: CASSLTGAMNTEAFF
V: TRBV5-1
D: TRBD1
size: -
J: TRBJ1-1

DNA: TGCGCCAGCAGCTTTCTGATAGGGGACTCTGGGGCCAACGTCCTGACTTTC
CDR3: CASSFLIGDSGANVLTF
V: TRBV5-1
D: -
size: -
J: TRBJ2-6

DNA: TGCGCCAGCAGCGTACAGGGGGTTGGGTCGGATACGCAGTATTTT
CDR3: CASSVQGVGSDTQYF
V: TRBV5-1
D: TRBD1
size: -
J: TRBJ2-3

DNA: TGTGCCAGTAGTCCTTGGGACAGAGCTAACTATGGCTACACCTTC
CDR3: CASSPWDRANYGYTF
V: TRBV19
D: TRBD1
size: -
J: TRBJ1-2

DNA: TGTGCCAGCAGGCATGATACAGGGAGGGGGGGCGAGCAGTACTTC
CDR3: CASRHDTGRGGEQYF
V: TRBV6-6
D: -
size: -
J: TRBJ2-7

DNA: TGTGCCAGCAGCTTAGAAGCAGGACCCTATGGCTACACCTTC
CDR3: CASSLEAGPYGYTF
V: TRBV7-9
D: -
size: -
J: TRBJ1-2

DNA: TGCGCCAGCAGCTTGGGGACTAGCGGGTTAGAGACCCAGTACTTC
CDR3: CASSLGTSGLETQYF
V: TRBV5-1
D: TRBD2
size: -
J: TRBJ2-5

DNA: TGTGCCAGCAGCTCTCCGCCAGGGGCTTACACCTTC
CDR3: CASSSPPGAYTF
V: TRBV7-3
D: -
size: -
J: TRBJ1-2

DNA: TGTGCCAGCAGCCTAGGGGGGCGGGGGGCTCGTTCCTACGAGCAGTACTTC
CDR3: CASSLGGRGARSYEQYF
V: TRBV28
D: TRBD2
size: -
J: TRBJ2-7

DNA: TGTGCCAGCAGCTCCCCCTCTGGGAGGAACACCGGGGAGCTGTTTTTT
CDR3: CASSSPSGRNTGELFF
V: TRBV11-3
D: -
size: -
J: TRBJ2-2

DNA: TGTGCCATCAGTGTCGGGACCGCAGGCCGTAGGGGCTACACCTTC
CDR3: CAISVGTAGRRGYTF
V: TRBV10-3
D: -
size: -
J: TRBJ1-2

DNA: TGTGCCAGCAGCCAAGATGGTAGCTACTACGAGCAGTACTTC
CDR3: CASSQDGSYYEQYF
V: TRBV4-2
D: -
size: -
J: TRBJ2-7

DNA: TGCAGCGTTGAAGATCCGGGGACTAGAAGCACAGATACGCAGTATTTT
CDR3: CSVEDPGTRSTDTQYF
V: TRBV29-1
D: TRBD2
size: -
J: TRBJ2-3